The rows below give T cell receptor beta chains drawn from one sample of a study of T cell responses to AZD1222 COVID-19 vaccine. Measured with immunoSEQ multiplex PCR; TCRdb has only the in-frame clones, and not every one. The sample holds about 98,000 clones, 70% to 90% seen once. Sequencing was performed on peripheral blood, taken on day 0 of AZD1222 vaccination. These receptors originate from an adult in good health. Each CDR3 is given with its conserved first and last residue. A D gene is named only where the DNA matches it firmly. Some rows mark clone size as missing; the rest say once, few, many or name a class of expanded clone.

clone_size j_call cdr3_length v_call d_call cdr3_nt cdr3_aa
NA TRBJ2-5 18 TRBV23-1 TRBD2 TGCGCCAGCAGTCAAGGGGCCGTAAGCGGGGGTTTCCCAGAGACCCAGTACTTC CASSQGAVSGGFPETQYF
few TRBJ2-5 11 TRBV7-8 NA TGTGCCAGCAGGAGAGGGGAGACCCAGTACTTC CASRRGETQYF
NA TRBJ2-5 13 TRBV4-2 NA TGTGCCAGCAGCCAAGACCCCCAAGAGACCCAGTACTTC CASSQDPQETQYF
NA TRBJ2-7 13 TRBV5-1 NA TGCGCCAGCTCCTGGACAGAGACCTACGAGCAGTACTTC CASSWTETYEQYF
NA TRBJ2-7 14 TRBV18 NA TGTGCCAGCTCACCGGCAGGGTTATCATACGAGCAGTACTTC CASSPAGLSYEQYF
NA TRBJ1-2 16 TRBV21-1 NA TGTGCCAGCAGCAAATTGACGGCCCGGCGGAAAGAGGGCTACACCTTC CASSKLTARRKEGYTF
NA TRBJ1-3 11 TRBV20-1 NA TGCAGTGCCCTGCACGGAAACACCATATATTTT CSALHGNTIYF
NA TRBJ1-2 13 TRBV28 NA TGTGCCAGCATTGGGACCGTAGGGCTCGGCTACACCTTC CASIGTVGLGYTF
once TRBJ2-1 14 TRBV28 NA TGTGCCAGCAGTTTGGGGGGCGGGTACAATGAGCAGTTCTTC CASSLGGGYNEQFF
NA TRBJ1-6 14 TRBV20-1 NA TGCAGTGCTAGTCGACTACCCTTCAATTCACCCCTCCACTTT CSASRLPFNSPLHF
NA TRBJ2-5 15 TRBV6-5 NA TGTGCCAGCAGTTTCCAGGGGACCGGTGCGGAGACCCAGTACTTC CASSFQGTGAETQYF
NA TRBJ1-2 14 TRBV5-1 TRBD1 TGCGCCAGCAGCAACCCCGACAGGGCCTATGGCTACACCTTC CASSNPDRAYGYTF
medium-sized TRBJ2-3 16 TRBV6-4 TRBD2 TGTGCCAGCAGTGTCGATGGACTAGCGGGATCAGATACGCAGTATTTT CASSVDGLAGSDTQYF
NA TRBJ2-2 15 TRBV24-1 NA TGTGCCACCAGTGCGGTAAGGGGGGACACCGGGGAGCTGTTTTTT CATSAVRGDTGELFF
NA TRBJ1-3 12 TRBV11-2 NA TGTGCCAGCAGCTTATTGACGAACACCATATATTTT CASSLLTNTIYF
NA TRBJ2-6 16 TRBV2 NA TGTGCCAGCACCGGAGGGCCGATATCTGGGGCCAACGTCCTGACTTTC CASTGGPISGANVLTF
few TRBJ2-7 15 TRBV14 NA TGTGCCAGCAGCCAAGGTCGCGCAGCGATCTACGAGCAGTACTTC CASSQGRAAIYEQYF
few TRBJ2-7 15 TRBV4-2 TRBD2 TGTGCCAGCAGCCAAGGACTAGCGCAATCCTACGAGCAGTACTTC CASSQGLAQSYEQYF
NA TRBJ1-4 15 TRBV7-8 TRBD1 TGTGCCAGCAGCTTAAGTGGGGACAGTGGGGAAAAACTGTTTTTT CASSLSGDSGEKLFF
NA TRBJ2-5 16 TRBV27 NA TGTGCCAGCAGTTTAGTACCTACAGGGTTGAAGGAGACCCAGTACTTC CASSLVPTGLKETQYF
NA TRBJ2-1 13 TRBV12-3/TRBV12-4 NA TGTGCCAGCAGTCTAAGCGGATACAATGAGCAGTTCTTC CASSLSGYNEQFF
NA TRBJ1-3 16 TRBV5-1 NA TGCGCCAGCAGCCTGGGGTCGGATTCCTCTGGAAACACCATATATTTT CASSLGSDSSGNTIYF
NA TRBJ2-1 14 TRBV6-2/TRBV6-3 NA TGTGCCAGCAGTTACTCGGGGAGCTACAATGAGCAGTTCTTC CASSYSGSYNEQFF
NA TRBJ1-3 14 TRBV9 NA TGTGCCAGCAGCGGACTGTTCTCTGGAAACACCATATATTTT CASSGLFSGNTIYF
NA TRBJ1-5 13 TRBV6-5 NA TGTGCCAGCGGGCAGGAAGGCAATCAGCCCCAGCATTTT CASGQEGNQPQHF
NA TRBJ2-3 15 TRBV6-5 TRBD2 TGTGCCAGCAGCAGACTAGCGGGTAGCACAGATACGCAGTATTTT CASSRLAGSTDTQYF
NA TRBJ2-7 15 TRBV9 TRBD2 TGTGCCAGCAGCGTAGGGAGCGGGGTATCCTACGAGCAGTACTTC CASSVGSGVSYEQYF
NA TRBJ2-1 13 TRBV29-1 NA TGCAGCGTGCAACCTCGGAGCGTTAATGAGCAGTTCTTC CSVQPRSVNEQFF
NA TRBJ2-1 15 TRBV28 NA TGTGCCAGCAGTTTGATCCCAGGCCGACACAATGAGCAGTTCTTC CASSLIPGRHNEQFF
NA TRBJ2-5 14 TRBV29-1 NA TGCAGCGTTGTATTAGGGGGGGCGCAAGAGACCCAGTACTTC CSVVLGGAQETQYF
NA TRBJ2-3 15 TRBV10-3 NA TGTGCCATCAGTGTTGAAGGCTCTAGCACAGATACGCAGTATTTT CAISVEGSSTDTQYF
NA TRBJ1-5 14 TRBV24-1 NA TGTGCCACCAGCAGTGGGGGTGTATGGCAGCCCCAGCATTTT CATSSGGVWQPQHF
NA TRBJ1-5 15 TRBV7-2 NA TGTGCCAGCAGCTTAGCAGGGGGGAGCAATCAGCCCCAGCATTTT CASSLAGGSNQPQHF
NA TRBJ2-5 15 TRBV7-9 TRBD2 TGTGCCAGCAGCTACGGGACTAGCGGCCAAGAGACCCAGTACTTC CASSYGTSGQETQYF
NA TRBJ1-1 12 TRBV7-9 NA TGTGCCAGCAGCCCCTACGGCACTGAAGCTTTCTTT CASSPYGTEAFF
NA TRBJ2-5 13 TRBV19 NA TGTGCCAGTAGTCCCGGGGTAGCTCAGACCCAGTACTTC CASSPGVAQTQYF
NA TRBJ1-1 13 TRBV6-2/TRBV6-3 NA TGTGCCAGCAGTGCGTTAAAGAACACTGAAGCTTTCTTT CASSALKNTEAFF
few TRBJ1-2 13 TRBV27 TRBD1 TGTGCCAGCAGTTTCGGGACAGGGGAAGGCTACACCTTC CASSFGTGEGYTF
few TRBJ1-5 17 TRBV28 NA TGTGCCAGCAGTCTAATGGGGATAGGAAATAGCAATCAGCCCCAGCATTTT CASSLMGIGNSNQPQHF
NA TRBJ1-1 14 TRBV28 TRBD1 TGTGCCAGCACCCCGGGACAGTTGAACACTGAAGCTTTCTTT CASTPGQLNTEAFF